This passage covers 23 T cell receptor beta chains from one sample sequenced in a study of shared clonotypes between healthy human individuals. The protocol was immunoSEQ multiplex PCR, while the TCRdb copy is restricted to in-frame clones and leaves out a portion. The table lists 1.5 million to 1.9 million clones, around 98% of them singletons. The sequenced material came from naive CD4+ T cells sorted from blood. Regarding subset: CD45RA+ positively selected. The source is a man between 25 and 39 years old in good health.

This rearrangement joins TRBV27 to TRBJ2-1; D unclear. V shed 2 bases and J shed 4 bases, with 12 bases lying between them. This CDR3 region has 15 residues. CDR1 and CDR2 from the germline V gene are MNHEY and SMNVEV (reference sequence). Written as DNA, the CDR3 is TGTGCCAGCAGTTTAGAAGGGCCCTTTTACAATGAGCAGTTCTTC. This codes for CASSLEGPFYNEQFF.

Note on this clone: The same CDR3 is also encoded by other DNA sequences in this sample. The chain uses TRBV19 and TRBJ1-5; maybe TRBD1 (6 bases). This CDR3 comprises 12 residues. CDR1 is LNHDA, CDR2 SQIVND, per germline (reference sequence). Trimming removed 6 bases at V and 6 bases at J, with 9 bases between. The CDR3 DNA is TGTGCCAGTAGCATCAGGGGTCAGCCCCAGCATTTT. It specifies CASSIRGQPQHF.

The chain is built from TRBV5-4 and TRBJ2-3, with 8 bases aligning to TRBD1. CDR3 size: 15 residues. The germline CDR1 and CDR2 sequences are SGHNT and YYREEE (reference sequence). With V trimmed by 2 bases and J by 5 bases, 7 bases remained unmatched. In nucleotides, the CDR3 is TGTGCCAGCAGCTTAGGTACAGGGGGTGTAGATACGCAGTATTTT. Encoded protein: CASSLGTGGVDTQYF.

The chain employs TRBV14 and TRBJ2-7; a weak D match, TRBD1 (6 bases). This CDR3 has 13 amino acids. Between the trimmed V and J ends, which lost 5 bases and 3 bases, there was a span of 11 bases. CDR1 and CDR2 from the germline V gene are SGHDN and FVKESK. The CDR3 region has the DNA TGTGCCAGCAGCTCGACAGGAAGCTACGAGCAGTACTTC. Protein: CASSSTGSYEQYF.

A note on this clone: The same CDR3 also results from other DNA sequences found in this sample. The chain joins TRBV11-3 to TRBJ2-1; possible D gene TRBD2, 5 bases. The V and J ends lost 1 base and 6 bases respectively, with 10 bases between them. The CDR3 covers 14 residues. CDR1 is SGHNT and CDR2 is YENEEA in the germline V gene. CDR3 DNA: TGTGCCAGCAGCTTAGGACGGGGTTCCAATGAGCAGTTCTTC. Its translation: CASSLGRGSNEQFF.

The rearrangement uses TRBV7-9 and TRBJ2-3; 7 bases agree with TRBD1. CDR3 length: 14 residues. V was pared by 7 bases and J by 3 bases, with 7 bases of the junction left unmatched. CDR1 is SEHNR and CDR2 is FQNEAQ in the germline V gene (reference sequence). In DNA, the CDR3 is TGTGCCAGCAAACCAGGGGGTGAGACAGATACGCAGTATTTT. Its protein is CASKPGGETDTQYF.

The V and J genes are TRBV30 and TRBJ1-2; no definite D call. V lost 5 bases and J lost 2, with 12 bases in between. CDR3 length equals 13 residues. Germline V gene sequence: CDR1 GTSNPN, CDR2 SVGIG (reference sequence). CDR3 amino acids: CAWSRGENYGYTF. In nucleotides, the CDR3 is TGTGCCTGGTCCCGAGGTGAAAACTATGGCTACACCTTC.

This CDR3 is CASSRYDIDTQYF. The CDR3 DNA follows: TGTGCCAGCAGCCGCTACGACATTGATACGCAGTATTTT. The V and J genes are TRBV7-9 and TRBJ2-3; no clear D. V lost 5 bases and J lost 6, with 12 bases in between. The CDR3 length is 13 residues. Looked up from germline, CDR1 is SEHNR and CDR2 is FQNEAQ (reference sequence).

The chain employs TRBV19 and TRBJ2-7, with 11 bases that match TRBD1. CDR3 length equals 15 residues. The germline gives CDR1 LNHDA, CDR2 SQIVND (reference sequence). V shed 7 bases and J 1 base; nucleotides not matched to a gene: 6. Here the CDR3 reads CASNPGTGGSYEQYF. CDR3 nucleotide sequence: TGTGCCAGTAATCCGGGGACAGGGGGATCCTACGAGCAGTACTTC. Full variable domain (outside the CDR3, taken from reference TRBV19 and TRBJ2-7): DGGITQSPKYLFRKEGQNVTLSCEQNLNHDAMYWYRQDPGQGLRLIYYSQIVNDFQKGDIAEGYSVSREKKESFPLTVTSAQKNPTAFYLCASNPGTGGSYEQYFGPGTRLTVT.

The rearrangement uses TRBV18 and TRBJ2-4; either TRBD1 or TRBD2 may supply D (7 bases each). Trimming took 7 bases from V and 9 from J, leaving 19 bases between them. Germline CDR1 KGHSH, CDR2 LQKENI. The CDR3 spans 14 residues. CDR3: CASFRTGGEGIQYF. The CDR3 DNA follows: TGTGCCAGCTTTCGGACAGGCGGGGAGGGCATTCAGTACTTC.

This clone was observed once. The V call is TRBV2, the J call TRBJ1-2; D remains unclear. Germline lookup yields CDR1 SNHLY and CDR2 FYNNEI. V was trimmed by 3 bases and J by 6 bases, leaving 14 bases between them. This CDR3 region has 14 residues. The DNA for the CDR3 is TGTGCCAGCAGTGACGGACGGATTATGAATGGCTACACCTTC. It encodes CASSDGRIMNGYTF.

The chain has TRBV7-9 and TRBJ2-3, with D perhaps TRBD2 (6 bases). Germline loops: CDR1 SEHNR, CDR2 FQNEAQ (reference sequence). The CDR3 length is 16 residues. Trimming removed 5 bases at V and 0 bases at J, with 15 bases between. CDR3 nucleotide sequence: TGTGCCAGCAGCACCTTGGGGGGAGTGAGCACAGATACGCAGTATTTT. Translating it yields CASSTLGGVSTDTQYF.

This chain uses TRBV5-1 with TRBJ2-3; D might be TRBD2 (6 bases). V gave up 0 bases and J gave up 1 base, with 12 bases separating them. Per the germline V gene, CDR1 is SGHRS and CDR2 is YFSETQ. The CDR3 is made up of 16 amino acids. The CDR3: CASSLELARGTDTQYF. CDR3 nucleotide sequence: TGCGCCAGCAGCTTGGAACTAGCCCGGGGCACAGATACGCAGTATTTT.

The rearrangement links TRBV18 to TRBJ2-2; D remains ambiguous. V lost 2 bases and J lost 6, with 4 bases in between. The CDR3 spans 12 residues. Germline V gene lookup returns CDR1 KGHSH and CDR2 LQKENI. The chain's CDR3 is CASSPVAGELFF. The CDR3 region has the DNA TGTGCCAGCTCACCAGTGGCCGGGGAGCTGTTTTTT.

The chain uses TRBV7-2 and TRBJ2-7; 7 positions agree with TRBD1. The CDR3 totals 14 residues. The ends lost 6 bases at V and 1 base at J; junction bases unmatched: 6. Germline lookup yields CDR1 SGHTA and CDR2 FQGNSA. The CDR3 sequence: CASSSPGQSYEQYF. The DNA for the CDR3 is TGTGCCAGCAGTTCCCCGGGACAGTCCTACGAGCAGTACTTC.

The genes are TRBV29-1 and TRBJ1-2; D not certain. From germline, CDR1 is SQVTM and CDR2 ANQGSEA. The CDR3 consists of 13 residues. V was pared by 6 bases and J by 0 bases, with 11 bases between. The CDR3 loop reads CSVPREANYGYTF. For the CDR3, the DNA is TGCAGCGTCCCTAGGGAAGCTAACTATGGCTACACCTTC. The complete variable domain, with remaining parts taken from reference TRBV29-1 and TRBJ1-2, reads SAVISQKPSRDICQRGTSLTIQCQVDSQVTMMFWYRQQPGQSLTLIATANQGSEATYESGFVIDKFPISRPNLTFSTLTVSNMSPEDSSIYLCSVPREANYGYTFGSGTRLTVV.

In DNA, the CDR3 is TGTGCCAGCACGACTAGCGGCTCCTACAATGAGCAGTTCTTC. It translates to CASTTSGSYNEQFF. J is TRBJ2-1 and V is TRBV6-1, with TRBD2 matching 9 bases. V lost 7 bases, J lost 0 bases, and 1 base stayed unmatched. CDR1 and CDR2 (germline): MNHNS, SASEGT. The CDR3 is made up of 14 amino acids.

The chain recombines TRBV10-3 with TRBJ1-2; 8 bases line up with TRBD1. Per the germline V gene, CDR1 is ENHRY and CDR2 is SYGVKD. The V segment lost 5 bases and the J segment 5 bases; nucleotides outside the gene matches: 16. The CDR3 extends over 17 amino acids. DNA of the CDR3: TGTGCCATCAGTCAAACAGGGGGGGATTTTCAAAGTTATGGCTACACCTTC. Encoded protein: CAISQTGGDFQSYGYTF.

This sequence joins TRBV15 and TRBJ2-7; D is ambiguous. CDR3 size: 14 residues. Germline V CDR1 and CDR2: LNHNV, YYDKDF (reference sequence). V was clipped by 0 bases and J by 6 bases, with 12 bases between them. The CDR3 here is CATSRDMRSVEQYF. In DNA, the CDR3 is TGTGCCACCAGCAGAGATATGCGTTCTGTCGAGCAGTACTTC.

This chain uses TRBV7-8 with TRBJ2-3, with D perhaps matching TRBD2 (6 bases). Germline-derived CDR1 and CDR2 are SGHVS and FQNEAQ. V lost 5 bases and J 6 bases, leaving 6 bases between the germline ends. The CDR3 runs 11 residues. The CDR3 bases are TGTGCCAGCAGCGGGGGGGATACGCAGTATTTT. Residues: CASSGGDTQYF. Filled out from reference TRBV7-8 and TRBJ2-3, the complete variable domain reads GAGVSQSPRYKVAKRGQDVALRCDPISGHVSLFWYQQALGQGPEFLTYFQNEAQLDKSGLPSDRFFAERPEGSVSTLKIQRTQQEDSAVYLCASSGGDTQYFGPGTRLTVL.

Concerning this clone: The sample has other DNA sequences that encode this CDR3 too. This chain links TRBV27 with TRBJ1-3; D might be TRBD1 (6 bases). Germline V lookup: CDR1 MNHEY, CDR2 SMNVEV (reference sequence). The CDR3 consists of 15 residues. Trimming left V 6 bases short and J 0 bases short, with 12 bases between. CDR3 DNA: TGTGCCAGCAGGCCCACAGGGAGCTCTGGAAACACCATATATTTT. This encodes CASRPTGSSGNTIYF.

As for this clone: The same CDR3 also results from other DNA sequences found in this sample. This rearrangement joins TRBV18 to TRBJ2-7, with D perhaps matching TRBD2 (6 bases). The germline V and J ends were trimmed by 0 bases and 3 bases, with 9 bases remaining between them. Germline CDR1 reads KGHSH; CDR2 reads LQKENI. CDR3 length equals 14 residues. In DNA, the CDR3 is TGTGCCAGCTCACCACCCCGGGGGAGCTACGAGCAGTACTTC. This sequence encodes CASSPPRGSYEQYF.

The chain combines TRBV28 with TRBJ2-7; D may be TRBD1 (6 bases). V lost 5 bases to trimming and J lost 2 bases, with 13 bases between them. The CDR3 extends over 14 amino acids. CDR1 and CDR2 from the germline V gene are MDHEN and SYDVKM. For the CDR3, the DNA is TGTGCCAGCAGTCGACAGGTACCCACCTACGAGCAGTACTTC. As protein: CASSRQVPTYEQYF.